Sequencing of this TCR beta chain was carried out in a study of T cells after yellow fever vaccination. Study results and limitations: Although the secondary response was weaker, it peaked faster, at day 5 versus 15. Clones from primary vaccination mostly reappeared after the booster (around 96% CD4, around 90% CD8). The CD4 compartment and the CD8 compartment contained a small share of clonotypes in common.

Germline V gene lookup returns CDR1 SGHTA and CDR2 FQGTGA. Trimming removed 5 bases from V and 1 base from J, with 7 bases in between. This CDR3 is 13 amino acids long. In its sample, this clonotype was seen many times. The target antigen is unknown. Template switching with 5'RACE generated the TCR cDNA and added a universal primer site and UMIs. TCRdb itself ran the 5' RACE reads through MiXCR, one entry per CDR3 protein. The sample holds fewer than 350,000 distinct CDR3 sequences; 3% to 4.5% are singletons and the top ten take about 25%. The sequence derives from a young man who received the YFV17D yellow fever vaccine. The chain couples TRBV7-3 to TRBJ2-3, with no clear D. The starting material was PBMCs, obtained on the day of the yellow fever booster vaccination. The CDR3 DNA follows: TGTGCCAGCAGCGCGTTGGGCACAGATACGCAGTATTTT. Protein sequence: CASSALGTDTQYF.